The 21 T cell receptor beta chains listed next were all sequenced from one sample in a study of beta chain features in type 1 diabetes. cDNA synthesis used the whole RNA isolate, giving expressed TCRB sequences. Measured with immunoSEQ multiplex PCR; TCRdb has only the in-frame clones, and not every one. This repertoire shows under 900,000 clones, about 17% found once; its top ten account for 0.023%. The sequenced material came from naive CD4+ T cells from blood. The receptors stem from a young woman in good health.

The genes are TRBV28 and TRBJ2-1; no clear D. The CDR3 loop spans 16 amino acids. V was trimmed by 4 bases and J by 1 base, leaving 14 bases between them. Germline-derived CDR1 and CDR2 are MDHEN and SYDVKM. CDR3 DNA: TGTGCCAGCAGTTCCGCCGCCGTATCGTCCTACAATGAGCAGTTCTTC. Protein product: CASSSAAVSSYNEQFF.

The chain links TRBV2 to TRBJ1-1; D may be TRBD1 (5 bases). Trimming stripped 5 bases from V and 1 base from J, with 8 bases between. The length of the CDR3 is 13 residues. CDR1 and CDR2 (germline): SNHLY, FYNNEI. This CDR3 reads CASSTTANTEAFF. CDR3 DNA: TGTGCCAGCAGTACGACAGCGAACACTGAAGCTTTCTTT.

The table lists this clone with a few counts. The chain links TRBV2 to TRBJ2-1; 10 bases line up with TRBD2. Germline V gene sequence: CDR1 SNHLY, CDR2 FYNNEI. The V and J ends lost 5 bases and 4 bases, in that order; junction bases with no gene match: 5. This CDR3 is 15 amino acids long. The CDR3 here is CASSPSGSTYNEQFF. The CDR3 DNA follows: TGTGCCAGCAGTCCTAGCGGGAGCACTTACAATGAGCAGTTCTTC.

The chain is built from TRBV7-9 and TRBJ1-3; D call uncertain. Germline assignment: CDR1 SEHNR and CDR2 FQNEAQ (reference sequence). This CDR3 is 17 amino acids long. Trimming took off 2 bases at V and 4 bases at J, with 18 bases between the two ends. This chain's CDR3 is CASSLRGQKLVGNTIYF. The CDR3 bases are TGTGCCAGCAGCTTACGTGGGCAGAAGTTAGTAGGAAACACCATATATTTT.

The chain recombines TRBV5-1 with TRBJ2-3, with D unclear. V was cut by 4 bases and J by 3 bases, with 15 bases left in between. Germline CDR1 is SGHRS and CDR2 is YFSETQ. This CDR3 region has 15 residues. The CDR3 DNA sequence: TGCGCCAGCAGCCCCCGATTGGTGGGAACAGATACGCAGTATTTT. Translated: CASSPRLVGTDTQYF.

There are a few counts of this clone. The chain recombines TRBV20-1 with TRBJ1-1, with a weak D call TRBD1 (5 bases). V shed 5 bases and J shed 7 bases, with 11 bases lying between them. There are 11 residues in the CDR3. Looked up from germline, CDR1 is DFQATT and CDR2 is SNEGSKA (reference sequence). The CDR3 DNA follows: TGCAGTGCTGGGGGAGCAGATGAAGCTTTCTTT. Translating it yields CSAGGADEAFF.

The chain couples TRBV18 to TRBJ2-1; 7 bases align to TRBD1. J was trimmed by 4 bases and V by 0 bases; bases with no gene match: 6. The CDR3 is made up of 16 amino acids. Germline V gene sequence: CDR1 KGHSH, CDR2 LQKENI. CDR3 nucleotide sequence: TGTGCCAGCTCACCACCGGGACAGTTGGTTTACAATGAGCAGTTCTTC. It codes for CASSPPGQLVYNEQFF.

This clone was observed a few times. The gene calls are TRBV6-1 and TRBJ2-1; D gene ambiguous. Trimming shortened V by 2 bases and J by 3 bases, and 2 bases separated the two germline ends. The CDR3 spans 12 residues. Germline lookup yields CDR1 MNHNS and CDR2 SASEGT. The CDR3 spells CASSENYNEQFF. DNA for the CDR3: TGTGCCAGCAGTGAAAACTACAATGAGCAGTTCTTC.

J is TRBJ2-3 and V is TRBV7-3; tentatively, D is TRBD2 (6 bases). Germline lookup yields CDR1 SGHTA and CDR2 FQGTGA. Trimming removed 3 bases from V and 0 bases from J, with 16 bases in between. The CDR3 loop spans 17 amino acids. The CDR3 loop reads CASSFVPAGSSTDTQYF. CDR3 nucleotides: TGTGCCAGCAGCTTCGTACCAGCGGGCTCGAGCACAGATACGCAGTATTTT.

V gene TRBV5-1 combines with J gene TRBJ1-2; D unclear. Between the trimmed V and J ends, which lost 0 bases and 0 bases, there was a span of 3 bases. This CDR3 contains 13 residues. From germline, CDR1 is SGHRS and CDR2 YFSETQ. In nucleotides, the CDR3 is TGCGCCAGCAGCTTGGGTTCTAACTATGGCTACACCTTC. The encoded protein is CASSLGSNYGYTF.

This clone showed up just once. The chain is built from TRBV4-3 and TRBJ2-7; no reliable D call. Deletions cut 0 bases from V and 3 bases from J, with 9 bases between. The germline gives CDR1 LGHNA, CDR2 YSLEER. The CDR3 loop spans 14 amino acids. The CDR3 reads CASSQDIGRYEQYF. CDR3 nucleotide sequence: TGCGCCAGCAGCCAAGATATAGGACGCTACGAGCAGTACTTC.

This clone occurred a few times. V and J are TRBV15 and TRBJ2-7; a possible D gene is TRBD1 (6 bases). Per the germline V gene, CDR1 is LNHNV and CDR2 is YYDKDF (reference sequence). The CDR3 has 15 residues. V lost 6 bases and J 2 bases, leaving 17 bases between the germline ends. The CDR3 coding sequence is TGTGCCACCAGAAAACAGGGTATAAGGACCTACGAGCAGTACTTC. It specifies CATRKQGIRTYEQYF.

The table lists this clone with a few counts. CDR3 coding DNA: TGTGCCAGCATGGGGCAGGGGGGGAATGAGCAGTTCTTC. Its protein is CASMGQGGNEQFF. The chain has TRBV6-6 and TRBJ2-1, with D perhaps being TRBD1 or TRBD2 (7 bases each). The CDR3 extends over 13 amino acids. CDR1 and CDR2 from the germline V gene are MNHNY and SVGAGI (reference sequence). Trimming left V 7 bases short and J 7 bases short, with 14 bases between.

This clone was found a few times. The J gene is TRBJ2-7, the V gene TRBV7-9; no clear D. The V gene's germline CDR1 is SEHNR and CDR2 FQNEAQ (reference sequence). This CDR3 has 12 residues. V was pared by 6 bases and J by 6 bases, with 12 bases between. The CDR3 loop reads CASSHRPGEQYF. CDR3 in DNA: TGTGCCAGCAGTCACCGCCCGGGCGAGCAGTACTTC.

This chain links TRBV20-1 with TRBJ2-7; D is unclear. CDR1 and CDR2 (germline): DFQATT, SNEGSKA (reference sequence). CDR3 length: 11 residues. V gave up 2 bases and J gave up 3 bases, with 5 bases separating them. For the CDR3, the DNA is TGCAGTGCTAGATCCGACTACGAGCAGTACTTC. Amino acid sequence: CSARSDYEQYF.

The sample holds a few counts of this clone. V usage is TRBV5-1 and J usage is TRBJ1-1; TRBD1 is a possible D gene (5 bases). CDR3 length: 12 amino acids. Trimming cost V 6 bases and J 9 bases, with 15 bases left between them. Germline-derived CDR1 and CDR2 are SGHRS and YFSETQ. CDR3 region: CASNIGQGKAFF. DNA for the CDR3: TGCGCCAGCAACATCGGACAAGGAAAAGCTTTCTTT.

This clone was observed a few times. The rearrangement links TRBV29-1 to TRBJ1-4, with D tentatively TRBD1 (5 bases). Deletions cut 4 bases from V and 11 bases from J, with 20 bases between. The V gene's germline CDR1 is SQVTM and CDR2 ANQGSEA. The CDR3 consists of 14 residues. The CDR3 reads CSVGFDGGGNKLFF. The CDR3 DNA reads TGCAGCGTTGGGTTCGATGGGGGGGGAAACAAACTGTTTTTT.

The chain couples TRBV4-3 to TRBJ1-2, with TRBD1 matching 8 bases. The trim removed 3 bases at V and 5 bases at J, leaving 8 bases unmatched. CDR3 length: 15 amino acids. From germline, CDR1 is LGHNA and CDR2 YSLEER. CDR3 sequence (DNA): TGCGCCAGCAGCCACCAAACCGGGACAGGTTATGGCTACACCTTC. Translated, it gives CASSHQTGTGYGYTF.

This clone appeared a few times. The chain carries TRBV7-9 and TRBJ2-5; D uncertain. Trimming took 2 bases from V and 4 from J, leaving 5 bases between them. Germline loops: CDR1 SEHNR, CDR2 FQNEAQ (reference sequence). CDR3 length: 12 residues. The chain's CDR3 is CASSLLSETQYF. The CDR3 DNA sequence: TGTGCCAGCAGCTTATTGTCAGAGACCCAGTACTTC.

This clone was observed a few times. The gene calls are TRBV6-8 and TRBJ2-3; tentative D call: TRBD1 (5 bases). There are 15 residues in the CDR3. The germline CDR1 and CDR2 sequences are MNHGY and SAAAGT. Trimming shortened V by 6 bases and J by 1 base, and 14 bases separated the two germline ends. CDR3 amino acids: CASRPDTHRTDTQYF. Written as DNA, the CDR3 is TGTGCCAGCAGACCGGACACTCACCGCACAGATACGCAGTATTTT.

V gene TRBV5-1 combines with J gene TRBJ2-7, with 9 nucleotides matching TRBD2. Germline V CDR1 and CDR2: SGHRS, YFSETQ. V shed 0 bases and J 7 bases; nucleotides not matched to a gene: 11. CDR3 length equals 16 residues. The CDR3 DNA reads as TGCGCCAGCAGCTTGGCCTTCTTAGCGGGAGCGGGAGAGCAGTACTTC. It encodes CASSLAFLAGAGEQYF.